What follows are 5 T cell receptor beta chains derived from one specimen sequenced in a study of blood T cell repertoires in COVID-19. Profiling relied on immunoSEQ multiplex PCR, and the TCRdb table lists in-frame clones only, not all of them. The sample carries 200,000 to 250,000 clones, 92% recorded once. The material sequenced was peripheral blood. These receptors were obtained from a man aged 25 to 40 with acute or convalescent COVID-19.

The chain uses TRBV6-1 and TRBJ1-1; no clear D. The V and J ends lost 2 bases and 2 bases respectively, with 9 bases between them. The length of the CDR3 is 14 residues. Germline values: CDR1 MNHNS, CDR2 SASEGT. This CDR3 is CASSEQVSNTEAFF. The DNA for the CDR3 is TGTGCCAGCAGTGAACAGGTATCTAACACTGAAGCTTTCTTT.

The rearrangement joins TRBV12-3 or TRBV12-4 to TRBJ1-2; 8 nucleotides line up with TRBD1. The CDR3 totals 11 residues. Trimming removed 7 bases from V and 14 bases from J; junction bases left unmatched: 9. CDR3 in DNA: TGTGCCAGCACCAACGACAGGGGCGGGACCTTC. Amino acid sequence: CASTNDRGGTF.

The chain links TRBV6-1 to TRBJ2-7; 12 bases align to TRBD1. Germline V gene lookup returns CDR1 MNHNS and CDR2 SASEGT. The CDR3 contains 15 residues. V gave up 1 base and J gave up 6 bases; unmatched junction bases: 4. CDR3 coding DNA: TGTGCCAGCAGTGAAGGGGGGACAGGGGGCGCCGAGCAGTACTTC. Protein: CASSEGGTGGAEQYF.

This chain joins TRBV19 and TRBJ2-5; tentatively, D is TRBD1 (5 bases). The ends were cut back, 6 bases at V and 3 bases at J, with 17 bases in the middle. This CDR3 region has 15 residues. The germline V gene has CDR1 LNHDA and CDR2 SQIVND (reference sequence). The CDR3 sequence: CASRSIGAGEETQYF. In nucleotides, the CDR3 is TGTGCCAGTAGAAGTATTGGGGCTGGGGAAGAGACCCAGTACTTC. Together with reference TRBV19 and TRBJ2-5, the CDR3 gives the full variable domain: DGGITQSPKYLFRKEGQNVTLSCEQNLNHDAMYWYRQDPGQGLRLIYYSQIVNDFQKGDIAEGYSVSREKKESFPLTVTSAQKNPTAFYLCASRSIGAGEETQYFGPGTRLLVL.

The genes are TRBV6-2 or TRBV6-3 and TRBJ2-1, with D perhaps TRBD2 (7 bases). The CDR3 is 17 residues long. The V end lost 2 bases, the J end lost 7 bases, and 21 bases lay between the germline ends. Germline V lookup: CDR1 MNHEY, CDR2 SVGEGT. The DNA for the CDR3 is TGTGCCAGCAGTTACCCCCGGGGGGCGGGGGATTTAAATGAGCAGTTCTTC. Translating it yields CASSYPRGAGDLNEQFF.